These 16 T cell receptor beta chains originate from one sample sequenced in a study of T cells in Graves' hyperthyroidism and ophthalmopathy. Amplified TCR beta CDR3 regions came from RNA transcripts. A first-round RT-PCR of the TCR CDR3 used the HTBI primer set. One entry per CDR3 protein, called by TCRdb with MiXCR from the multiplex PCR reads. Of 700,000 to 950,000 distinct CDR3 sequences listed, under 45% are singletons. Sequenced input: blood. The receptors here all came from a woman aged 35 to 49 with Graves' hyperthyroidism.

There are a few counts of this clonotype. The gene calls are TRBV4-3 and TRBJ2-6; weak D call: TRBD1 (5 bases). Trimming left V 0 bases short and J 4 bases short, with 16 bases between. The CDR3 sequence is 18 residues long. Germline V gene lookup returns CDR1 LGHNA and CDR2 YSLEER. The CDR3 nucleotides are TGCGCCAGCAGCCAAGATAGTGGGGCAGGGATGGGGGCCAACGTCCTGACTTTC. Translated, it gives CASSQDSGAGMGANVLTF.

Ten or more counts support this clonotype. The rearrangement joins TRBV4-2 to TRBJ1-6, with a tentative D call TRBD1 (6 bases). V gave up 3 bases and J gave up 10 bases, with 16 bases separating them. CDR1 is LGHNA and CDR2 is YNFKEQ in the germline V gene. CDR3 length equals 15 residues. The CDR3 loop reads CASSQTPGGESPLHF. The CDR3 coding sequence is TGTGCCAGCAGCCAGACCCCGGGGGGCGAGTCACCCCTCCACTTT.

About this clonotype: A much larger clone is a single base away; this may be a read error. The chain couples TRBV12-3 or TRBV12-4 to TRBJ1-2, with 9 bases identical to TRBD1. The trim removed 7 bases at V and 7 bases at J, leaving 4 bases unmatched. The CDR3 is 12 residues long. CDR3 region: CASNGQGTGYTF. Written as DNA, the CDR3 is TGTGCCAGCAATGGACAGGGGACTGGCTACACCTTC.

The V call is TRBV5-6, the J call TRBJ1-3; no reliable D call. V was shortened by 2 bases and J by 0 bases, with 9 bases between the two germline ends. The germline V gene has CDR1 SGHDT and CDR2 YYEEEE. The CDR3 consists of 15 residues. CDR3 sequence: CASSFSRSSGNTIYF. The CDR3 DNA follows: TGTGCCAGCAGCTTTTCCCGGAGCTCTGGAAACACCATATATTTT. The full variable domain, in which reference TRBV5-6 and TRBJ1-3 provide the parts outside the CDR3, is DAGVTQSPTHLIKTRGQQVTLRCSPKSGHDTVSWYQQALGQGPQFIFQYYEEEERQRGNFPDRFSGHQFPNYSSELNVNALLLGDSALYLCASSFSRSSGNTIYFGEGSWLTVV.

There are a few counts of this clonotype. The V gene is TRBV7-9, the J gene TRBJ1-5; TRBD1 agrees at 8 bases. The CDR3 has 16 residues. CDR1 and CDR2 from the germline V gene are SEHNR and FQNEAQ (reference sequence). V gave up 5 bases and J gave up 3 bases; unmatched junction bases: 9. CDR3 sequence reads: CASSQGGTGFNQPQHF. In DNA, the CDR3 is TGTGCCAGCAGCCAGGGTGGGACAGGCTTCAATCAGCCCCAGCATTTT.

The chain uses TRBV6-6 and TRBJ1-2; D uncertain. V was pared by 7 bases and J by 4 bases, with 13 bases between. CDR3 length equals 13 residues. Germline V CDR1 and CDR2: MNHNY, SVGAGI (reference sequence). CDR3 sequence reads: CASTQRYSYGYTF. CDR3 DNA sequence: TGTGCCAGCACCCAGAGGTACAGCTATGGCTACACCTTC.

Only a few counts were recorded for this clonotype. The chain uses TRBV2 and TRBJ2-6; D call uncertain. The CDR3 length is 15 residues. Germline V gene data show CDR1 as SNHLY and CDR2 as FYNNEI. V gave up 6 bases and J gave up 0 bases, with 9 bases separating them. The CDR3 loop is CASRPDGSGANVLTF. The CDR3, as DNA: TGTGCCAGCAGACCCGATGGCTCTGGGGCCAACGTCCTGACTTTC.

The V and J genes are TRBV12-3 or TRBV12-4 and TRBJ1-4; 8 bases are a match to TRBD1. The ends lost 2 bases at V and 3 bases at J; junction bases unmatched: 11. The CDR3 spans 18 residues. DNA for the CDR3: TGTGCCAGCAGTTTATTGTCTTGGCAGGGGGCTTCTAATGAAAAACTGTTTTTT. It codes for CASSLLSWQGASNEKLFF.

This clonotype was found many times. The chain couples TRBV2 to TRBJ1-1, with D perhaps TRBD1 (6 bases). Germline loops: CDR1 SNHLY, CDR2 FYNNEI. V was pared by 8 bases and J by 0 bases, with 19 bases between. The CDR3 has 16 residues. Written as DNA, the CDR3 is TGTGCCAGCTCGCAGGGGCCAAGCACGTTGAACACTGAAGCTTTCTTT. Translating gives CASSQGPSTLNTEAFF.

This clonotype was recorded many times. The chain carries TRBV29-1 and TRBJ1-2; 7 bases are shared with TRBD1. The V and J ends lost 4 bases and 5 bases, in that order; junction bases with no gene match: 7. Germline-derived CDR1 and CDR2 are SQVTM and ANQGSEA. This CDR3 region has 13 residues. CDR3 protein: CSVAPGTDYGYTF. In DNA form, the CDR3 reads TGCAGCGTTGCGCCCGGGACAGATTATGGCTACACCTTC.

This clonotype was recorded many times. The chain recombines TRBV9 with TRBJ1-5; D is uncertain. CDR1 and CDR2 (germline): SGDLS, YYNGEE. V was pared by 4 bases and J by 6 bases, with 17 bases between. This CDR3 is 15 amino acids long. CDR3 DNA sequence: TGTGCCAGCAGCCCCCGTTCCGAACGGGGTCAGCCCCAGCATTTT. The encoded protein is CASSPRSERGQPQHF.

This clonotype was seen at least ten times. This rearrangement joins TRBV7-9 to TRBJ1-1; 8 bases are a match to TRBD1. Germline values: CDR1 SEHNR, CDR2 FQNEAQ (reference sequence). V dropped 5 bases and J dropped 1; count of bases not matched to a gene: 6. The length of the CDR3 is 15 residues. The CDR3 region has the DNA TGTGCCAGCAGCCACCGGGACAGGACGAACACTGAAGCTTTCTTT. Amino acids: CASSHRDRTNTEAFF.

The chain is built from TRBV12-3 or TRBV12-4 and TRBJ2-7, with D hard to call. This CDR3 has 14 amino acids. Trimming cost V 5 bases and J 3 bases, with 14 bases left between them. The CDR3 DNA reads as TGTGCCAGCAGTCCTCAGGTTGGGGTCTACGAGCAGTACTTC. This sequence encodes CASSPQVGVYEQYF.

This sequence joins TRBV7-9 and TRBJ1-2, with 8 bases aligning to TRBD1. J was trimmed by 5 bases and V by 3 bases; bases with no gene match: 11. The CDR3 runs 16 residues. Germline loops: CDR1 SEHNR, CDR2 FQNEAQ (reference sequence). The chain's CDR3 is CASSFLPDRVEYGYTF. CDR3 DNA: TGTGCCAGCAGCTTCCTCCCGGACAGGGTTGAGTATGGCTACACCTTC.

This clonotype was picked up a small number of times. The chain links TRBV7-9 to TRBJ1-3; 8 nucleotides match TRBD1. This CDR3 contains 15 residues. Germline CDR1 reads SEHNR; CDR2 reads FQNEAQ (reference sequence). The V segment lost 7 bases and the J segment 8 bases; nucleotides outside the gene matches: 13. CDR3 sequence (DNA): TGTGCCAGCACCCGACAGGGGAGCTCGGCCGACACCATATATTTT. Translated: CASTRQGSSADTIYF.

The chain links TRBV29-1 to TRBJ2-7, with D possibly being TRBD1 (6 bases). CDR1 is SQVTM and CDR2 is ANQGSEA in the germline V gene. The CDR3 covers 15 residues. The germline V and J ends were trimmed by 7 bases and 5 bases, with 24 bases remaining between them. The CDR3 DNA follows: TGCAGCGCAAAAAACAGGGAAGGGGCCATGGACGAGCAGTACTTC. This gives the protein CSAKNREGAMDEQYF.